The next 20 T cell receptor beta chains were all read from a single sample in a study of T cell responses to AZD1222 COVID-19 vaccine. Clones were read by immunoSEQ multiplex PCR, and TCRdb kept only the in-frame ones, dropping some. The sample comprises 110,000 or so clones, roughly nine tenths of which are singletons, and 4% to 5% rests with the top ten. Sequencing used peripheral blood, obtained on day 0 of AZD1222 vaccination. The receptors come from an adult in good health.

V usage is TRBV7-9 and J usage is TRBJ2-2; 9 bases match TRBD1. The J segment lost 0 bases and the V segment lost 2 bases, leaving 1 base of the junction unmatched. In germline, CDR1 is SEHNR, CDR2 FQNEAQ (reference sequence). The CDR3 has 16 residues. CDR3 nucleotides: TGTGCCAGCAGCTTAACAGGGGGCGCGAACACCGGGGAGCTGTTTTTT. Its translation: CASSLTGGANTGELFF.

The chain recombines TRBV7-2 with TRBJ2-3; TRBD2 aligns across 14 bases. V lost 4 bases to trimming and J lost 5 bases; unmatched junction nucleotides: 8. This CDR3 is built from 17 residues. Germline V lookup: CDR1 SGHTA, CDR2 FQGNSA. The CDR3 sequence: CASSSRLAGGPGDTQYF. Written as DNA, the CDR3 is TGTGCCAGCAGCTCCAGACTAGCGGGGGGGCCGGGAGATACGCAGTATTTT.

Written as DNA, the CDR3 is TGTGCCAGCAGCTCCCCCTCGGCAGGGACCACCGGGGAGCTGTTTTTT. It codes for CASSSPSAGTTGELFF. The genes are TRBV5-4 and TRBJ2-2, with D perhaps matching TRBD1 or TRBD2 (5 bases each). The CDR3 covers 16 residues. Trimming left V 3 bases short and J 4 bases short, with 16 bases between. Germline-derived CDR1 and CDR2 are SGHNT and YYREEE (reference sequence).

The CDR3 loop reads CASSGTTGRATDTQYF. DNA for the CDR3: TGTGCCAGCAGCGGTACTACAGGGCGAGCCACAGATACGCAGTATTTT. The chain joins TRBV9 to TRBJ2-3, with D tentatively TRBD1 (6 bases). The CDR3 is 16 amino acids. Trimming removed 3 bases at V and 2 bases at J, with 16 bases between. Germline CDR1 SGDLS, CDR2 YYNGEE.

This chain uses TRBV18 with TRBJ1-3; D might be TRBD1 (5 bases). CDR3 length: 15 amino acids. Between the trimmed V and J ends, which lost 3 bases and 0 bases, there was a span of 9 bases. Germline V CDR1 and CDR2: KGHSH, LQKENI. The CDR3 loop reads CASSPSGSSGNTIYF. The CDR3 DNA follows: TGTGCCAGCTCACCCTCAGGGAGCTCTGGAAACACCATATATTTT. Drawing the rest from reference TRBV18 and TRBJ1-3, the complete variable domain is NAGVMQNPRHLVRRRGQEARLRCSPMKGHSHVYWYRQLPEEGLKFMVYLQKENIIDESGMPKERFSAEFPKEGPSILRIQQVVRGDSAAYFCASSPSGSSGNTIYFGEGSWLTVV.

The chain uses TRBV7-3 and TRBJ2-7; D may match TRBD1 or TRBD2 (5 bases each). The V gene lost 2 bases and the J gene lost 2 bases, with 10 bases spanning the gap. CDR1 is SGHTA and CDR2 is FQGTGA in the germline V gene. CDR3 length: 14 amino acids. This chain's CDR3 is CASSLGDGPYEQYF. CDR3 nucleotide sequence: TGTGCCAGCAGCTTAGGGGACGGACCCTACGAGCAGTACTTC.

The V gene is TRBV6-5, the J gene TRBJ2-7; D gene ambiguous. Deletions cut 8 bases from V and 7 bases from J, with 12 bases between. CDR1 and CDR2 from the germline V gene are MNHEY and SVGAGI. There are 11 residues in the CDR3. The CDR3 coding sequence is TGTGCCAGCTCCCGCCCCGGTGAGCAGTACTTC. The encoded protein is CASSRPGEQYF.

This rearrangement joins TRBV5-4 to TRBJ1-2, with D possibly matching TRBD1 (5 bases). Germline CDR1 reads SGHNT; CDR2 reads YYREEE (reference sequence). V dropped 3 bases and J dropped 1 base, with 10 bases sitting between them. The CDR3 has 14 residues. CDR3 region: CASSSDRFNYGYTF. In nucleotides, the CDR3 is TGTGCCAGCAGCTCTGACAGATTTAACTATGGCTACACCTTC.

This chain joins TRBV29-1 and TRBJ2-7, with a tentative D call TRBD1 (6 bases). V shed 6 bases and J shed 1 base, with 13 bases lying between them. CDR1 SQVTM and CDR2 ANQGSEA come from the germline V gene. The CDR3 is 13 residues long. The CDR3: CSVGRDKSYEQYF. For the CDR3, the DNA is TGCAGCGTAGGACGGGACAAGTCCTACGAGCAGTACTTC.

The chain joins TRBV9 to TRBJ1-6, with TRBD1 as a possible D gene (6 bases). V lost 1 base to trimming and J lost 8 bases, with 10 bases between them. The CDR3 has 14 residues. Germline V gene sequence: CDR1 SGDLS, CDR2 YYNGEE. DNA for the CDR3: TGTGCCAGCAGCGTACGTAGGGGGGATTCACCCCTCCACTTT. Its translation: CASSVRRGDSPLHF.

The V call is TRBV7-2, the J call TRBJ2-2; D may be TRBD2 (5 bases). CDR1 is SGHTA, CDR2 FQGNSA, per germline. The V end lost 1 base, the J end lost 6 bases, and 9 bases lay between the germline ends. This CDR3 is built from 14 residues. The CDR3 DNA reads TGTGCCAGCAGCTTAGGGGAGCCGGCCGGGGAGCTGTTTTTT. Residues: CASSLGEPAGELFF.

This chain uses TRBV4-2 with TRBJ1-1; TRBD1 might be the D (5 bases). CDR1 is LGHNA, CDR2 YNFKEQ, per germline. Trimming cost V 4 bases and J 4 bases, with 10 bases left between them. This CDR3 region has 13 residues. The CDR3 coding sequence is TGTGCCAGCAGCCTCGGGACCGGCACTGAAGCTTTCTTT. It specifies CASSLGTGTEAFF.

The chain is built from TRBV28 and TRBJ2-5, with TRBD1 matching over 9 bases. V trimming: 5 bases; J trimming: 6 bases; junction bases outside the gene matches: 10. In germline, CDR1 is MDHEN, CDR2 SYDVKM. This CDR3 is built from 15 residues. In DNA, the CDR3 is TGTGCCAGCAGTCTCCCCACCGGACAGGGGAAGACCCAGTACTTC. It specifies CASSLPTGQGKTQYF.

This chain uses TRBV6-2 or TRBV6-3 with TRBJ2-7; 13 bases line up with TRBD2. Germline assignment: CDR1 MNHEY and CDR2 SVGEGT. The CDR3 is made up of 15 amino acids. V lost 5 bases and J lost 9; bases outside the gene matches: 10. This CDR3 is CASSTRLAGGELQYF. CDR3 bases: TGTGCCAGCAGTACCCGACTAGCGGGGGGCGAGTTGCAGTACTTC.

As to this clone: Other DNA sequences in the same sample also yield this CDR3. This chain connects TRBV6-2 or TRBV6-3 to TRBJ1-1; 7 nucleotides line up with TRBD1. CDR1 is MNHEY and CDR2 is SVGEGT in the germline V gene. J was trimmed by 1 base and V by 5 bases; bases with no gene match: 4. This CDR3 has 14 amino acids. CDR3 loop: CASSHRGRNTEAFF. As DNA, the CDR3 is TGTGCCAGCAGTCACAGGGGCCGGAACACTGAAGCTTTCTTT.

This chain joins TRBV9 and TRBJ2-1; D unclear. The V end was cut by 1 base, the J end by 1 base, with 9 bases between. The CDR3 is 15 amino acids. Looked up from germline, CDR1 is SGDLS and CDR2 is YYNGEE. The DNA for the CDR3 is TGTGCCAGCAGCGTAAAAGGAGAATCCTACAATGAGCAGTTCTTC. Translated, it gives CASSVKGESYNEQFF. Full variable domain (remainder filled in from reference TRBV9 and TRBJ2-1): DSGVTQTPKHLITATGQRVTLRCSPRSGDLSVYWYQQSLDQGLQFLIQYYNGEERAKGNILERFSAQQFPDLHSELNLSSLELGDSALYFCASSVKGESYNEQFFGPGTRLTVL.

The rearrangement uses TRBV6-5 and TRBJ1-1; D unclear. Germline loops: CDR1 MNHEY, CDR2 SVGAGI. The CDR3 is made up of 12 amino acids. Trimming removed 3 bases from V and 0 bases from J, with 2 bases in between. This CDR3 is CASSYMNTEAFF. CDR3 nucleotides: TGTGCCAGCAGTTATATGAACACTGAAGCTTTCTTT.

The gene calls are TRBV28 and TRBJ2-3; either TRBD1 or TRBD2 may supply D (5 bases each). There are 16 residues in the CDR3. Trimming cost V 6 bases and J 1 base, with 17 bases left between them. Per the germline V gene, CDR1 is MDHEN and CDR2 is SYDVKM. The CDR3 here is CASSLLGVGGTDTQYF. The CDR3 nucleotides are TGTGCCAGCAGCCTTTTGGGGGTTGGCGGCACAGATACGCAGTATTTT.

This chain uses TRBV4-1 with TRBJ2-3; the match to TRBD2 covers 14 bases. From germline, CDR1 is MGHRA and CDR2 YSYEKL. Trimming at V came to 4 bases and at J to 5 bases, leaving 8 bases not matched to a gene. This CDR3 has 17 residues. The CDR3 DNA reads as TGCGCCAGCAGCCTGAAGACTAGCGGGGGGGTAGAAGATACGCAGTATTTT. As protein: CASSLKTSGGVEDTQYF.

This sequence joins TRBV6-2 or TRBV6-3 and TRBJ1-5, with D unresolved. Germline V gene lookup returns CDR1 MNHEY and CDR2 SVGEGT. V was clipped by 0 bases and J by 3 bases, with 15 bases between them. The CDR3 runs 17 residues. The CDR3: CASSYSWGFGDNQPQHF. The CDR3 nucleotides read TGTGCCAGCAGTTACTCGTGGGGATTTGGAGACAATCAGCCCCAGCATTTT.